The 17 T cell receptor beta chains reported below all come from one sample, sequenced in a study of monozygotic twins with inflammatory bowel disease. Using the 5' RACE reads, TCRdb records one entry per CDR3 protein without DNA. Its table records tens of thousands of distinct CDR3 sequences. The sequencing sample was made of blood. These receptors were taken from a human donor with ulcerative colitis or Crohn's disease, or a healthy co-twin of an affected twin (not recorded which).

The chain is built from TRBV7-9 and TRBJ2-2; TCRdb returns TRBD1, unconfirmable since there is no DNA. Germline CDR1 SEHNR, CDR2 FQNEAQ (reference sequence). The CDR3 loop spans 16 amino acids. The CDR3 protein is CASSPPGRGDTGELFF.

The chain employs TRBV20-1 and TRBJ2-2. The CDR3 covers 15 residues. From germline, CDR1 is DFQATT and CDR2 SNEGSKA (reference sequence). CDR3 region: CSARYHLGNTGELFF.

This chain uses TRBV20-1 with TRBJ1-2. Germline V CDR1 and CDR2: DFQATT, SNEGSKA (reference sequence). CDR3 length equals 15 residues. The CDR3 is CSARDHRTSFYGYTF.

The chain is built from TRBV5-1 and TRBJ2-5. This CDR3 region has 14 residues. Germline V lookup: CDR1 SGHRS, CDR2 YFSETQ. The CDR3 loop reads CASSSGGNQETQYF.

The chain has TRBV11-2 and TRBJ2-1. The CDR3 totals 14 residues. The germline V gene encodes CDR1 SGHAT and CDR2 FQNNGV. The CDR3: CASSKEDSYNEQFF.

The rearrangement uses TRBV7-9 and TRBJ2-7. The CDR3 is 11 residues long. Per the germline V gene, CDR1 is SEHNR and CDR2 is FQNEAQ (reference sequence). CDR3 region: CASSSSGEQYF.

The CDR3 sequence: CAGQIGQGIYGYTF. This rearrangement joins TRBV28 to TRBJ1-2; TCRdb's D call of TRBD1 is untestable without DNA. The germline V gene encodes CDR1 MDHEN and CDR2 SYDVKM. There are 14 residues in the CDR3.

The gene calls are TRBV6-1 and TRBJ2-1. In germline, CDR1 is MNHNS, CDR2 SASEGT. This CDR3 is built from 15 residues. CDR3 protein: CASALDHFSYNEQFF.

The rearrangement joins TRBV12-3 or TRBV12-4 to TRBJ2-2; the D gene TCRdb calls, TRBD1, cannot be checked with no DNA. This CDR3 spans 14 amino acids. CDR3 in amino acids: CASSFVGASGELFF.

This chain links TRBV24-1 with TRBJ2-5; TCRdb returns TRBD1, unconfirmable since there is no DNA. Germline CDR1 and CDR2: KGHDR and SFDVKD. This CDR3 is 16 amino acids long. The chain's CDR3 is CATSDPFDRAKETQYF.

The CDR3: CAISIEGDYNSPLHF. This chain joins TRBV10-3 and TRBJ1-6. This CDR3 comprises 15 residues. In germline, CDR1 is ENHRY, CDR2 SYGVKD.

CDR3 sequence reads: CASSGTGQGEQYF. The genes are TRBV2 and TRBJ2-7; as DNA is missing, the TRBD1 call by TCRdb cannot be tested. This CDR3 is built from 13 residues. The V gene's germline CDR1 is SNHLY and CDR2 FYNNEI.

The chain combines TRBV20-1 with TRBJ1-1. Germline V gives CDR1 DFQATT, CDR2 SNEGSKA (reference sequence). The length of the CDR3 is 12 residues. The chain's CDR3 is CSARNPNTEAFF.

The chain combines TRBV2 with TRBJ2-3; TCRdb proposes TRBD1, but this gene call is untestable without DNA. The germline CDR1 and CDR2 sequences are SNHLY and FYNNEI. The CDR3 runs to 14 residues. CDR3 region: CASSEGGSTDTQYF.

V and J are TRBV9 and TRBJ2-1; absent DNA, TCRdb's TRBD2 call cannot be checked. The CDR3 is 15 residues long. CDR1 and CDR2 from the germline V gene are SGDLS and YYNGEE. The CDR3 loop is CASSTGGGIYNEQFF. The full variable domain, completed using reference TRBV9 and TRBJ2-1, is DSGVTQTPKHLITATGQRVTLRCSPRSGDLSVYWYQQSLDQGLQFLIQYYNGEERAKGNILERFSAQQFPDLHSELNLSSLELGDSALYFCASSTGGGIYNEQFFGPGTRLTVL.

The chain joins TRBV30 to TRBJ1-5. Germline V gene data show CDR1 as GTSNPN and CDR2 as SVGIG (reference sequence). This CDR3 comprises 13 residues. The CDR3: CAWSGDSNQPQHF.

The CDR3 here is CASSPGGTGVAGELFF. This chain connects TRBV5-1 to TRBJ2-2; TCRdb's D gene call, TRBD1, goes unchecked for lack of DNA. This CDR3 is built from 16 residues. CDR1 and CDR2 (germline): SGHRS, YFSETQ.